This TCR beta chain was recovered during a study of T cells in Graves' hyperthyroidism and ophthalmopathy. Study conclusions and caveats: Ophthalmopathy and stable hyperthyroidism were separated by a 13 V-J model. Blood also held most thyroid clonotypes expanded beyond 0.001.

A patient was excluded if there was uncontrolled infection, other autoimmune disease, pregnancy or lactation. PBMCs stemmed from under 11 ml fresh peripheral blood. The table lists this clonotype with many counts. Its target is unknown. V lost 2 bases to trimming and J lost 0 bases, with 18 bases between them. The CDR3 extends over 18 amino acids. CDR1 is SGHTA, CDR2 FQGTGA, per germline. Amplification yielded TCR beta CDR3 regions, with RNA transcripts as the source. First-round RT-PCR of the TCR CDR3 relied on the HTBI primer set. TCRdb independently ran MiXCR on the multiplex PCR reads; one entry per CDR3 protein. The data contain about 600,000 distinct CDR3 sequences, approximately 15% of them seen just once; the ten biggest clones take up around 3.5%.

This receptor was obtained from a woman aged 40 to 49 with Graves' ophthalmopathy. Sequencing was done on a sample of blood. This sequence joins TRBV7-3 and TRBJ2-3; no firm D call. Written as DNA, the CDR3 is TGTGCCAGCAGCTTAGGCCCTCCCCGTGGATCTAGCACAGATACGCAGTATTTT. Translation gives CASSLGPPRGSSTDTQYF.